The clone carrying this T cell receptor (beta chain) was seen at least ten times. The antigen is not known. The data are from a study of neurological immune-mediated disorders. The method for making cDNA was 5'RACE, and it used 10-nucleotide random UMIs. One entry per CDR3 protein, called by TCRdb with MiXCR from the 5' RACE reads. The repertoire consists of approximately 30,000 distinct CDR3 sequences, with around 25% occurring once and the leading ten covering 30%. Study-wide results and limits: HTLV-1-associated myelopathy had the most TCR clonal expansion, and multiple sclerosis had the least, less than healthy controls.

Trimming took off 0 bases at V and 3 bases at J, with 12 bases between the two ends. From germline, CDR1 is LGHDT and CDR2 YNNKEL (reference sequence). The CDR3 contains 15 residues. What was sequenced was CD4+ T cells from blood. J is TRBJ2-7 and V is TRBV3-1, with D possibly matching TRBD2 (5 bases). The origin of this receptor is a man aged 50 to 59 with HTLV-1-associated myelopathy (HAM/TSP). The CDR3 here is CASSQDQPGYYEQYF. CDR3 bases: TGTGCCAGCAGCCAAGACCAACCGGGATACTACGAGCAGTACTTC.